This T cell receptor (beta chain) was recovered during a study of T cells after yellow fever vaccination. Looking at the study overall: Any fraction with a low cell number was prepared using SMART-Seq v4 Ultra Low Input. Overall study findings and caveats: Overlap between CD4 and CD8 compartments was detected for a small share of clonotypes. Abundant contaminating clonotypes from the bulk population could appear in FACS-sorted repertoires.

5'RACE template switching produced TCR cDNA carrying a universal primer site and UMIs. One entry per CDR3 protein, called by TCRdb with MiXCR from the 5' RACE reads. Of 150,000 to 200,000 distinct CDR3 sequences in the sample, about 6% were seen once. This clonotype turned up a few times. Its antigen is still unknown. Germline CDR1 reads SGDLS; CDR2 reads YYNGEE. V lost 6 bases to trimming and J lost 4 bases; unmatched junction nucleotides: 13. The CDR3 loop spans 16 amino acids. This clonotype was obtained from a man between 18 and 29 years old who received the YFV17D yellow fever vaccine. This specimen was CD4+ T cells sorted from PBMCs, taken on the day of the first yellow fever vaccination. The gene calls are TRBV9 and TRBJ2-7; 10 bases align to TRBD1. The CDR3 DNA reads TGTGCCAGCACCAACCGGGACAGGGGTCGCATTTACGAGCAGTACGTC. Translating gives CASTNRDRGRIYEQYV.